This entry is about one TCR beta chain. What it binds is unknown. The data stem from a study of CD8 T cells in Susac syndrome. Study-level points and caveats: The peak of CD8+ clonal expansion in Susac was seen in TEMRA cells and active patients.

Random-hexamer reverse transcription was applied to roughly 0.5 to 1 ug RNA. Coverage of TCR beta CDR3 amplification by immunoSEQ multiplex PCR extended to 54 Vbeta and 13 Jbeta. TCRdb reanalysed the immunoSEQ multiplex PCR reads using MiXCR and keeps one entry per CDR3 protein. This sample has tens of thousands of distinct CDR3 sequences, with roughly 92% found just once. CDR1 is SEHNR, CDR2 FQNEAQ, per germline (reference sequence). This CDR3 is built from 15 residues. Trimming took off 3 bases at V and 0 bases at J, with 11 bases between the two ends. Sequencing of TCR beta, carried out with a high-throughput approach, was applied to CD8+ and CD4+ T cells from the blood.

The rearrangement joins TRBV7-9 to TRBJ2-5; D unclear. Sequencing input: CD8+ T cells from PBMCs. The TCR was taken from a human donor with Susac syndrome. For the CDR3, the DNA is TGTGCCAGCAGCTTCCAATCGGGTTACCAAGAGACCCAGTACTTC. This codes for CASSFQSGYQETQYF.